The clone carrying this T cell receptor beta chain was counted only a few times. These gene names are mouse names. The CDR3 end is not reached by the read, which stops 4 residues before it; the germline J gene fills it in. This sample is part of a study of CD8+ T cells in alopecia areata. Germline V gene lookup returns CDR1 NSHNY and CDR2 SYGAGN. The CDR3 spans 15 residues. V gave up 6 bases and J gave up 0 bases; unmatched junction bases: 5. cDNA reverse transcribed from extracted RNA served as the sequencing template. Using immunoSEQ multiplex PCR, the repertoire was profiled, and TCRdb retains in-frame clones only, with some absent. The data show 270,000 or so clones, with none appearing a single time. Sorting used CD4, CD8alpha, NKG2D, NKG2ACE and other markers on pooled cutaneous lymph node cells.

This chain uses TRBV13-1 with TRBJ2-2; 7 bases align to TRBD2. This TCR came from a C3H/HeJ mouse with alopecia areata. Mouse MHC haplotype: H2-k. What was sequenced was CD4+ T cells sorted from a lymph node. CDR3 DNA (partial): TGTGCCAGCACCTCGACTGGGACAAACACCGGG. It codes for CASTSTGTNTG. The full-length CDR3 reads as CASTSTGTNTGQLYF.